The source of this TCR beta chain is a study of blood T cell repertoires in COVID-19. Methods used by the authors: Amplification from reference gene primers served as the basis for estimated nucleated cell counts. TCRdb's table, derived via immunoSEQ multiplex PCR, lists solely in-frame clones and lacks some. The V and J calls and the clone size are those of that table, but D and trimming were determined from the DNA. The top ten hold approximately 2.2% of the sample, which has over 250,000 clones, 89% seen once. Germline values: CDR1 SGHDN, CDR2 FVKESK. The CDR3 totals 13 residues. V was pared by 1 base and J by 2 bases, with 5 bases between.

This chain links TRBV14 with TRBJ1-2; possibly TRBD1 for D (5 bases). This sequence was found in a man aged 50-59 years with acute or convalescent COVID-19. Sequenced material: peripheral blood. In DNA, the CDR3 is TGTGCCAGCAGCCAAGGACAGAACTATGGCTACACCTTC. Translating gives CASSQGQNYGYTF.